This entry lists 16 T cell receptor beta chains sequenced from one sample in a study of blood T cell repertoires in COVID-19. TCRdb's copy holds only in-frame clones and misses some; the assay was immunoSEQ multiplex PCR. This table has about 140,000 clones, around 89% appearing once. The sequenced sample consisted of peripheral blood. Receptor source: a human donor with COVID-19, enrolled during active disease. The donor label of this sample is uncertain.

The V call is TRBV14, the J call TRBJ2-3; 8 nucleotides line up with TRBD2. The V gene's germline CDR1 is SGHDN and CDR2 FVKESK. This CDR3 has 15 amino acids. V lost 4 bases, J lost 7 bases, and 10 bases stayed unmatched. CDR3 residues: CASSLQAGVDHTQYF. The DNA for the CDR3 is TGTGCCAGCAGCCTTCAAGCGGGGGTGGATCATACGCAGTATTTT.

The V call is TRBV2, the J call TRBJ2-5; no firm D call. Trimming took 1 base from V and 3 from J, leaving 6 bases between them. There are 13 residues in the CDR3. Germline V gives CDR1 SNHLY, CDR2 FYNNEI. The CDR3 DNA reads as TGTGCCAGCAGTGAAGGTAATGAAGAGACCCAGTACTTC. Protein sequence: CASSEGNEETQYF.

The genes are TRBV19 and TRBJ1-1, with D uncertain. The CDR3 is made up of 13 amino acids. Trimming stripped 7 bases from V and 0 bases from J, with 9 bases between. CDR1 LNHDA and CDR2 SQIVND come from the germline V gene (reference sequence). DNA of the CDR3: TGTGCCAGTATGGATGACTTGAACACTGAAGCTTTCTTT. Its translation: CASMDDLNTEAFF.

This chain uses TRBV11-2 with TRBJ1-2; 9 positions match TRBD1. There are 13 residues in the CDR3. The J segment lost 7 bases and the V segment lost 5 bases, leaving 5 bases of the junction unmatched. Per germline, CDR1 SGHAT and CDR2 FQNNGV. The CDR3 region has the DNA TGTGCCAGCAGCCCGGGGACAGGGATTGGCTACACCTTC. Protein sequence: CASSPGTGIGYTF.

V gene TRBV18 combines with J gene TRBJ1-3, with a weak D call TRBD1 (5 bases). CDR3 length: 15 residues. The V and J ends lost 4 bases and 0 bases respectively, with 10 bases between them. The germline CDR1 and CDR2 sequences are KGHSH and LQKENI. CDR3 nucleotide sequence: TGTGCCAGCTCACAGGGGTTAAGCTCTGGAAACACCATATATTTT. Its translation is CASSQGLSSGNTIYF.

This clone was observed a few times. This sequence joins TRBV19 and TRBJ1-2; 9 bases map to TRBD1. This CDR3 comprises 12 residues. The J segment lost 8 bases and the V segment lost 4 bases, leaving 2 bases of the junction unmatched. Germline CDR1 and CDR2: LNHDA and SQIVND (reference sequence). The CDR3 sequence: CASSNRGLGYTF. The CDR3 region has the DNA TGTGCCAGTAGTAACAGGGGGCTCGGCTACACCTTC.

The chain uses TRBV6-5 and TRBJ1-5; D is unclear. The CDR3 spans 15 residues. Per the germline V gene, CDR1 is MNHEY and CDR2 is SVGAGI. Trimming removed 6 bases at V and 4 bases at J, with 16 bases between. The CDR3: CASSYPATENQPQHF. CDR3 nucleotides: TGTGCCAGCAGCTACCCGGCCACAGAAAATCAGCCCCAGCATTTT.

The rearrangement links TRBV5-8 to TRBJ1-2; 9 bases align to TRBD1. V was pared by 2 bases and J by 4 bases, with 9 bases of the junction left unmatched. CDR1 and CDR2 from the germline V gene are SGHTS and YDEGEE. The CDR3 is made up of 16 amino acids. The chain's CDR3 is CASSFDYRGQVYGYTF. CDR3 in DNA: TGTGCCAGCAGCTTCGATTACAGGGGGCAAGTCTATGGCTACACCTTC. The full variable domain, with the rest looked up from reference TRBV5-8 and TRBJ1-2, is EAGVTQSPTHLIKTRGQQATLRCSPISGHTSVYWYQQALGLGLQFLLWYDEGEERNRGNFPPRFSGRQFPNYSSELNVNALELEDSALYLCASSFDYRGQVYGYTFGSGTRLTVV.

This rearrangement joins TRBV6-6 to TRBJ1-4; a possible D gene is TRBD1 (6 bases). Trimming removed 5 bases from V and 0 bases from J, with 31 bases in between. This CDR3 spans 22 amino acids. CDR1 MNHNY and CDR2 SVGAGI come from the germline V gene (reference sequence). The CDR3 DNA reads as TGTGCCAGCAGTCTCGACAGGAGAAGGGGCCTAATCAGGGGAACAACTAATGAAAAACTGTTTTTT. Translation: CASSLDRRRGLIRGTTNEKLFF.

The chain joins TRBV5-1 to TRBJ1-2; D is unresolved. Germline lookup yields CDR1 SGHRS and CDR2 YFSETQ. The CDR3 covers 12 residues. V gave up 0 bases and J gave up 8 bases, with 8 bases separating them. CDR3 region: CASSLAGEGYTF. The CDR3 coding sequence is TGCGCCAGCAGCTTGGCTGGAGAGGGCTACACCTTC.

The chain is built from TRBV5-4 and TRBJ1-4; TRBD1 matches at 10 bases. The CDR3 is 14 amino acids. CDR1 and CDR2 from the germline V gene are SGHNT and YYREEE (reference sequence). V shed 4 bases and J 5 bases; nucleotides not matched to a gene: 2. In DNA form, the CDR3 reads TGTGCCAGCAGCCCGGGACAGGGGAATGAAAAACTGTTTTTT. It specifies CASSPGQGNEKLFF.

This sequence joins TRBV19 and TRBJ1-3; D might be TRBD1 (5 bases). This CDR3 region has 14 residues. With 3 bases removed from V and 3 bases from J, the gap between germline ends came to 9 bases. Germline assignment: CDR1 LNHDA and CDR2 SQIVND (reference sequence). The CDR3: CASSITGSGNTIYF. The CDR3 DNA sequence: TGTGCCAGTAGTATTACAGGCAGTGGAAACACCATATATTTT.

This clone was picked up a small number of times. The rearrangement uses TRBV6-2 or TRBV6-3 and TRBJ1-1; D possibly corresponds to TRBD1 (5 bases). Trimming cost V 2 bases and J 9 bases, with 13 bases left between them. The CDR3 is 13 residues long. The germline CDR1 and CDR2 sequences are MNHEY and SVGEGT. The CDR3 loop reads CASSYATGDQAFF. The CDR3 DNA is TGTGCCAGCAGTTACGCCACAGGCGATCAAGCTTTCTTT.

This clone has just one count. This chain links TRBV5-4 with TRBJ1-2, with TRBD1 matching over 8 bases. V trimming: 6 bases; J trimming: 0 bases; junction bases outside the gene matches: 4. The germline gives CDR1 SGHNT, CDR2 YYREEE (reference sequence). The CDR3 length is 14 residues. CDR3 bases: TGTGCCAGCACGCAGGGGGCAGCTAACTATGGCTACACCTTC. Translating it yields CASTQGAANYGYTF.

CDR3 sequence reads: CASSGIQGAGGNTIYF. As DNA, the CDR3 is TGTGCCAGCAGTGGGATTCAGGGGGCGGGTGGAAACACCATATATTTT. The chain is built from TRBV2 and TRBJ1-3; 8 bases match TRBD1. Germline V gene sequence: CDR1 SNHLY, CDR2 FYNNEI. Trimming cost V 4 bases and J 3 bases; bases outside gene matches: 8. The CDR3 covers 16 residues.

This clone appeared once. The chain carries TRBV7-9 and TRBJ1-4, with a weak D call TRBD1 (6 bases). The germline gives CDR1 SEHNR, CDR2 FQNEAQ (reference sequence). Deletions cut 5 bases from V and 6 bases from J, with 13 bases between. This CDR3 has 14 residues. For the CDR3, the DNA is TGTGCCAGCAGCAAACAGGGCCGTGATGAAAAACTGTTTTTT. Its translation is CASSKQGRDEKLFF.